Here is one T cell receptor (beta chain) with its context. This entry comes from a study of blood T cell repertoires in COVID-19. Sequencing used immunoSEQ multiplex PCR; TCRdb keeps in-frame clones, though not all of them. The table lists over 200,000 clones, 85% to 90% of them singletons. V dropped 0 bases and J dropped 9 bases, with 15 bases sitting between them. The CDR3 loop spans 14 amino acids. Germline CDR1 and CDR2: SGDLS and YYNGEE. J is TRBJ1-1 and V is TRBV9, with D uncertain. The sequence derives from a man at least 80 years old with acute or convalescent COVID-19. The sample consisted of peripheral blood. CDR3 amino acids: CASSVAPGFVKAFF. In DNA form, the CDR3 reads TGTGCCAGCAGCGTAGCCCCCGGGTTTGTTAAAGCTTTCTTT.